This entry lists 26 T cell receptor beta chains sequenced from one sample in a study of T cell clonotyping in hematopoietic cell transplantation. Assay used: immunoSEQ multiplex PCR; TCRdb lists only in-frame clones, some missing. The sample consists of 40,000 to 45,000 clones, less than 95% of them appearing once. Source material: peripheral blood mononuclear cells. The receptors were gathered from a woman between 45 and 65 years old in good health. Some clones in this sample may be carry-over from other donors' samples.

This chain connects TRBV4-1 to TRBJ1-1; tentative D call: TRBD1 (6 bases). The V and J ends lost 0 bases and 0 bases respectively, with 11 bases between them. This CDR3 has 16 amino acids. Germline V gene sequence: CDR1 MGHRA, CDR2 YSYEKL. For the CDR3, the DNA is TGCGCCAGCAGCCAAGAAAAGGGGGGGTTGAACACTGAAGCTTTCTTT. Amino acids: CASSQEKGGLNTEAFF.

The chain recombines TRBV27 with TRBJ1-5, with a tentative D call TRBD1 (5 bases). Germline-derived CDR1 and CDR2 are MNHEY and SMNVEV (reference sequence). Between the trimmed V and J ends, which lost 6 bases and 4 bases, there was a span of 16 bases. CDR3 size: 15 residues. The CDR3 DNA reads as TGTGCCAGCAGCCCACTTGAGGACACGAATCAGCCCCAGCATTTT. Encoded protein: CASSPLEDTNQPQHF.

The genes are TRBV7-3 and TRBJ2-2; possible D gene TRBD1, 6 bases. V lost 1 base to trimming and J lost 4 bases, with 13 bases between them. Looked up from germline, CDR1 is SGHTA and CDR2 is FQGTGA. This CDR3 is 16 amino acids long. In nucleotides, the CDR3 is TGTGCCAGCAGCTTAAATGGTGCAGGGGCCACCGGGGAGCTGTTTTTT. Residues: CASSLNGAGATGELFF. The full variable domain, completed using reference TRBV7-3 and TRBJ2-2, is GAGVSQTPSNKVTEKGKYVELRCDPISGHTALYWYRQSLGQGPEFLIYFQGTGAADDSGLPNDRFFAVRPEGSVSTLKIQRTERGDSAVYLCASSLNGAGATGELFFGEGSRLTVL.

This clone was seen a handful of times. CDR3 sequence: CASSLEGLGYGYTF. The DNA for the CDR3 is TGTGCCAGCAGCTTGGAGGGGCTGGGGTATGGCTACACCTTC. V is TRBV5-8 and J is TRBJ1-2; D may be TRBD1 (5 bases). The V end was cut by 0 bases, the J end by 5 bases, with 11 bases between. The germline V gene encodes CDR1 SGHTS and CDR2 YDEGEE. The CDR3 is 14 residues long.

The V gene is TRBV5-1, the J gene TRBJ1-1, with D tentatively TRBD1 (5 bases). The CDR3 contains 15 residues. The germline V gene encodes CDR1 SGHRS and CDR2 YFSETQ. V lost 1 base and J 6 bases, leaving 16 bases between the germline ends. The DNA for the CDR3 is TGCGCCAGCAGCTTGCTGGCAGGGTGGAGGTCTGAAGCTTTCTTT. Its protein product is CASSLLAGWRSEAFF. Supplemented by reference TRBV5-1 and TRBJ1-1, the full variable domain reads KAGVTQTPRYLIKTRGQQVTLSCSPISGHRSVSWYQQTPGQGLQFLFEYFSETQRNKGNFPGRFSGRQFSNSRSEMNVSTLELGDSALYLCASSLLAGWRSEAFFGQGTRLTVV.

The V gene is TRBV28, the J gene TRBJ1-5; 8 bases line up with TRBD1. CDR1 and CDR2 from the germline V gene are MDHEN and SYDVKM. Trimming took 10 bases from V and 4 from J; bases not matched to a gene: 12. This CDR3 has 15 residues. The CDR3 loop reads CAIQQAGDRNQPQHF. The CDR3 DNA reads TGTGCCATACAACAAGCGGGGGACAGGAATCAGCCCCAGCATTTT.

V usage is TRBV2 and J usage is TRBJ2-3, with TRBD2 matching 9 bases. The CDR3 loop spans 17 amino acids. The germline V gene has CDR1 SNHLY and CDR2 FYNNEI. J gave up 4 bases and V 4 bases, and 12 bases lay outside the gene matches. The CDR3 bases are TGTGCCAGCAGTGGTTTCAGCGGGGGGCATCCGGCAGATACGCAGTATTTT. This translates into CASSGFSGGHPADTQYF.

V is TRBV19 and J is TRBJ2-3; D is ambiguous. The CDR3 runs to 12 residues. The germline V and J ends were trimmed by 6 bases and 6 bases, with 10 bases remaining between them. The germline CDR1 and CDR2 sequences are LNHDA and SQIVND (reference sequence). CDR3 nucleotides: TGTGCCAGTAGAGGTCGGGCCGATACGCAGTATTTT. This codes for CASRGRADTQYF.

The chain joins TRBV4-2 to TRBJ2-7; D is possibly TRBD1 or TRBD2 (5 bases each). The germline CDR1 and CDR2 sequences are LGHNA and YNFKEQ. This CDR3 spans 17 amino acids. The germline V and J ends were trimmed by 2 bases and 0 bases, with 17 bases remaining between them. The CDR3 region has the DNA TGTGCCAGCAGCCAACGTGGGGGTAGCGCCCTCTCCTACGAGCAGTACTTC. This gives the protein CASSQRGGSALSYEQYF.

Turning to this clone: Other DNA sequences from this sample encode an identical CDR3 as well. The chain links TRBV5-1 to TRBJ1-6; D uncertain. V lost 0 bases and J lost 0, with 7 bases in between. The CDR3 length is 16 residues. Germline V gives CDR1 SGHRS, CDR2 YFSETQ. The CDR3 coding sequence is TGCGCCAGCAGCTTGGCGGGTAGCTCCTATAATTCACCCCTCCACTTT. It codes for CASSLAGSSYNSPLHF.

The chain is built from TRBV19 and TRBJ1-1; 10 bases match TRBD1. CDR3 size: 16 residues. Looked up from germline, CDR1 is LNHDA and CDR2 is SQIVND (reference sequence). V gave up 5 bases and J gave up 7 bases; unmatched junction bases: 13. CDR3 DNA: TGTGCCAGTAGTTCACGACCGGGACAGGGGAGACTTGAAGCTTTCTTT. As protein: CASSSRPGQGRLEAFF.

The gene calls are TRBV14 and TRBJ2-7; D is undetermined. Trimming left V 3 bases short and J 0 bases short, with 15 bases between. The CDR3 sequence is 16 residues long. Germline V CDR1 and CDR2: SGHDN, FVKESK. CDR3 DNA: TGTGCCAGCAGCCAGGGCCTTAGCACCAGCTCCTACGAGCAGTACTTC. As protein: CASSQGLSTSSYEQYF.

This clone was recorded once. The chain is built from TRBV2 and TRBJ2-4, with D uncertain. The CDR3 sequence is 15 residues long. CDR1 is SNHLY, CDR2 FYNNEI, per germline. Trimming left V 2 bases short and J 3 bases short, with 11 bases between. The CDR3, as DNA: TGTGCCAGCAGTGAACCCGGGTCTAACAAAAACATTCAGTACTTC. It codes for CASSEPGSNKNIQYF.

The chain joins TRBV13 to TRBJ2-7; D is possibly TRBD1 or TRBD2 (5 bases each). Trimming stripped 5 bases from V and 3 bases from J, with 14 bases between. Germline V gives CDR1 PRHDT, CDR2 FYEKMQ (reference sequence). CDR3 length: 14 residues. The CDR3 coding sequence is TGTGCCAGCAGCCTTGAGGGACGGCTCTACGAGCAGTACTTC. This gives the protein CASSLEGRLYEQYF.

This chain connects TRBV4-2 to TRBJ1-2, with D perhaps TRBD1 (6 bases). CDR3 length: 17 amino acids. Deletions cut 3 bases from V and 4 bases from J, with 21 bases between. Germline CDR1 LGHNA, CDR2 YNFKEQ. The CDR3 sequence is CASSQGRRGGQSYGYTF. As DNA, the CDR3 is TGTGCCAGCAGCCAGGGACGACGGGGGGGGCAGAGCTATGGCTACACCTTC.

This clone appeared once. This chain links TRBV5-1 with TRBJ1-1, with D possibly TRBD1 on 5 matching bases. CDR3 length: 15 residues. Between the trimmed V and J ends, which lost 0 bases and 0 bases, there was a span of 9 bases. CDR1 and CDR2 from the germline V gene are SGHRS and YFSETQ. The CDR3 reads CASSLGAGMNTEAFF. In DNA form, the CDR3 reads TGCGCCAGCAGCTTGGGGGCAGGGATGAACACTGAAGCTTTCTTT.

The chain employs TRBV11-3 and TRBJ2-7, with TRBD1 matching 7 bases. The J segment lost 5 bases and the V segment lost 5 bases, leaving 6 bases of the junction unmatched. The CDR3 is 13 amino acids. Germline V gene sequence: CDR1 SGHNT, CDR2 YENEEA. The CDR3, as DNA: TGTGCCAGCAGCCTGGGACAGCAGCACGAGCAGTACTTC. It specifies CASSLGQQHEQYF.

The chain couples TRBV5-1 to TRBJ2-1; TRBD1 agrees at 11 bases. V shed 4 bases, J shed 9 bases, and the junction held 12 bases outside the gene matches. The CDR3 sequence is 16 residues long. Germline V gives CDR1 SGHRS, CDR2 YFSETQ. The CDR3 sequence is CASSDLRDRGSGEQFF. DNA of the CDR3: TGCGCCAGCAGCGATCTCCGGGACAGGGGGTCGGGTGAGCAGTTCTTC.

The CDR3 DNA is TGTGCCAGCAGCTTATCCCCCGGGCTTGGCAATCAGCCCCAGCATTTT. This gives the protein CASSLSPGLGNQPQHF. The chain couples TRBV7-3 to TRBJ1-5; D unresolved. The germline V and J ends were trimmed by 2 bases and 2 bases, with 13 bases remaining between them. The CDR3 consists of 16 residues. Germline assignment: CDR1 SGHTA and CDR2 FQGTGA.

V usage is TRBV7-2 and J usage is TRBJ2-5; 10 bases agree with TRBD2. Germline loops: CDR1 SGHTA, CDR2 FQGNSA. CDR3 length: 16 amino acids. V gave up 0 bases and J gave up 2 bases; unmatched junction bases: 3. The CDR3 nucleotides are TGTGCCAGCAGCTTAGCGTTAGCGGGGGGTCAAGAGACCCAGTACTTC. Its translation is CASSLALAGGQETQYF.

The chain links TRBV7-2 to TRBJ1-2, with 7 bases identical to TRBD1. The length of the CDR3 is 17 residues. V lost 2 bases and J lost 8; bases outside the gene matches: 17. Germline CDR1 and CDR2: SGHTA and FQGNSA. The CDR3 region is CASSLRGRTGQFLGYTF. In DNA form, the CDR3 reads TGTGCCAGCAGCTTAAGGGGGAGGACAGGCCAATTTCTAGGCTACACCTTC.

This chain links TRBV5-1 with TRBJ2-2; D gene uncertain. Germline V gene lookup returns CDR1 SGHRS and CDR2 YFSETQ. The CDR3 loop spans 14 amino acids. The V end was cut by 5 bases, the J end by 4 bases, with 12 bases between. CDR3 sequence (DNA): TGCGCCAGCAGACTCGGGTCGATCACCGGGGAGCTGTTTTTT. This gives the protein CASRLGSITGELFF.

This chain connects TRBV12-5 to TRBJ1-2, with D tentatively TRBD1 (6 bases). This CDR3 spans 13 amino acids. Germline V gene data show CDR1 as LGHNT and CDR2 as FRNRAP. Trimming removed 6 bases from V and 2 bases from J, with 10 bases in between. Here the CDR3 DNA reads TGTGCTAGTGGGCGGGACACCAACTATGGCTACACCTTC. Translation: CASGRDTNYGYTF.

The chain combines TRBV6-6 with TRBJ1-1; the D is unclear. V was trimmed by 0 bases and J by 2 bases, leaving 10 bases between them. This CDR3 has 15 amino acids. Per germline, CDR1 MNHNY and CDR2 SVGAGI (reference sequence). In nucleotides, the CDR3 is TGTGCCAGCAGTTACTCCGGGAGAACTAACACTGAAGCTTTCTTT. Amino acid sequence: CASSYSGRTNTEAFF.

The gene calls are TRBV5-6 and TRBJ1-2; D gene uncertain. The CDR3 runs 15 residues. From germline, CDR1 is SGHDT and CDR2 YYEEEE. Between the trimmed V and J ends, which lost 0 bases and 2 bases, there was a span of 11 bases. CDR3 bases: TGTGCCAGCAGCTTGGATCTAAAGGTGAACTATGGCTACACCTTC. This encodes CASSLDLKVNYGYTF.

The J gene is TRBJ2-2, the V gene TRBV30; D tentatively fits TRBD1 or TRBD2 (5 bases each). This CDR3 has 13 amino acids. The germline CDR1 and CDR2 sequences are GTSNPN and SVGIG (reference sequence). V lost 8 bases to trimming and J lost 4 bases, with 14 bases between them. CDR3 amino acids: CAVSRGLTGELFF. CDR3 DNA: TGTGCCGTCTCGAGGGGCCTCACCGGGGAGCTGTTTTTT. Looking up the rest from reference TRBV30 and TRBJ2-2 gives the full variable domain: SQTIHQWPATLVQPVGSPLSLECTVEGTSNPNLYWYRQAAGRGLQLLFYSVGIGQISSEVPQNLSASRPQDRQFILSSKKLLLSDSGFYLCAVSRGLTGELFFGEGSRLTVL.